Each of the 24 T cell receptor beta chains below was sequenced from the same sample in a study of blood T cell repertoires in COVID-19. The protocol was immunoSEQ multiplex PCR, while the TCRdb copy is restricted to in-frame clones and leaves out a portion. In the table there are over 200,000 clones, approximately 90% of which are singletons. The sample comprised PBMCs or T cells enriched from blood (not recorded which). These receptors were taken from a young man who had recovered from COVID-19.

The V gene is TRBV7-2, the J gene TRBJ2-1, with 12 bases aligning to TRBD2. CDR3 length: 15 amino acids. Losses at the gene ends were 5 bases for V and 4 bases for J; bases not matched to a gene: 3. CDR1 is SGHTA, CDR2 FQGNSA, per germline. The CDR3, as DNA: TGTGCCAGCAGCCGTCTAGCGGGGGGGTACAATGAGCAGTTCTTC. It specifies CASSRLAGGYNEQFF.

V and J are TRBV11-3 and TRBJ2-2; TRBD2 might be the D (6 bases). The CDR3 has 17 amino acids. CDR1 and CDR2 (germline): SGHNT, YENEEA. V lost 1 base and J 1 base, leaving 13 bases between the germline ends. The DNA for the CDR3 is TGTGCCAGCAGCTTAGGGGCAGGGACTGAGAACACCGGGGAGCTGTTTTTT. This codes for CASSLGAGTENTGELFF.

This clone was detected only once. CDR3 protein: CASGLTSGNTGELFF. The DNA for the CDR3 is TGTGCTAGTGGTTTGACTAGCGGGAACACCGGGGAGCTGTTTTTT. V gene TRBV12-5 combines with J gene TRBJ2-2; 8 bases agree with TRBD2. V dropped 2 bases and J dropped 1; count of bases not matched to a gene: 0. The length of the CDR3 is 15 residues. The germline V gene encodes CDR1 LGHNT and CDR2 FRNRAP.

This clone was picked up one time. The J gene is TRBJ2-1, the V gene TRBV23-1; 7 bases are shared with TRBD1. TRBV23-1 is designated an ORF whose function remains uncertain. The CDR3 totals 14 residues. Trimming took 5 bases from V and 1 from J; bases not matched to a gene: 2. This chain's CDR3 is CASSGTVSYNEQFF. The CDR3 DNA follows: TGCGCCAGCAGTGGGACAGTTTCCTACAATGAGCAGTTCTTC.

This clone has just a few counts. The V call is TRBV4-1, the J call TRBJ2-1; TRBD1 matches 7 bases. CDR1 and CDR2 (germline): MGHRA, YSYEKL. The CDR3 is 15 residues long. Losses at the gene ends were 4 bases for V and 4 bases for J; bases not matched to a gene: 7. CDR3 residues: CASSLFGTAYNEQFF. CDR3 nucleotide sequence: TGCGCCAGCAGCCTTTTCGGGACAGCGTACAATGAGCAGTTCTTC.

This clone was counted a single time. The chain joins TRBV6-5 to TRBJ1-2, with D maybe TRBD1 (5 bases). Per germline, CDR1 MNHEY and CDR2 SVGAGI. V lost 0 bases, J lost 3 bases, and 8 bases lay in between. This CDR3 is 14 amino acids long. The CDR3 DNA reads TGTGCCAGCAGTTACTCGGCCAGGGACTATGGCTACACCTTC. Its protein product is CASSYSARDYGYTF.

The V and J genes are TRBV21-1 and TRBJ2-7; the tabulated D call, TRBD2, remains unverified against the DNA. TRBV21-1 is a listed pseudogene. CDR3 length equals 13 residues. CDR3 DNA: TGTGCCAGCAGCACCTCTAGCGGTTACGAGCAGTACTTC. Translation gives CASSTSSGYEQYF.

The genes are TRBV6-5 and TRBJ2-7; TRBD1 agrees at 7 bases. Trimming cost V 0 bases and J 2 bases; bases outside gene matches: 4. Germline values: CDR1 MNHEY, CDR2 SVGAGI. CDR3 length: 15 amino acids. CDR3 sequence: CASSYSTGKPYEQYF. The CDR3 nucleotides are TGTGCCAGCAGTTACTCGACAGGGAAACCCTACGAGCAGTACTTC.

This clone was picked up one time. This chain links TRBV29-1 with TRBJ2-7; a possible D gene is TRBD2 (6 bases). The germline V gene encodes CDR1 SQVTM and CDR2 ANQGSEA. CDR3 length equals 14 residues. Trimming removed 0 bases from V and 0 bases from J, with 9 bases in between. CDR3 amino acids: CSVEDRDSSYEQYF. CDR3 DNA sequence: TGCAGCGTTGAAGATCGGGACTCCTCCTACGAGCAGTACTTC.

This clone has only a few counts. The rearrangement links TRBV7-9 to TRBJ2-2; D possibly corresponds to TRBD1 (6 bases). The V gene lost 4 bases and the J gene lost 4 bases, with 10 bases spanning the gap. The CDR3 runs to 14 residues. Per the germline V gene, CDR1 is SEHNR and CDR2 is FQNEAQ (reference sequence). The CDR3 nucleotides read TGTGCCAGCAGCTCGGACAGCTTCACCGGGGAGCTGTTTTTT. Its protein product is CASSSDSFTGELFF.

This chain joins TRBV7-2 and TRBJ1-6; TRBD1 matches at 9 bases. Unmatched junction bases numbered 10, after V lost 7 bases and J lost 6 bases. Germline CDR1 reads SGHTA; CDR2 reads FQGNSA. This CDR3 is 16 amino acids long. The CDR3 loop is CASTKGPGQGNSPLHF. The DNA for the CDR3 is TGTGCCAGCACAAAGGGACCGGGACAGGGTAATTCACCCCTCCACTTT.

The DNA for the CDR3 is TGCGCCAGCAGCCCTATAGGGGGCGGTGCCCATCTTCGCACAGATACGCAGTATTTT. It codes for CASSPIGGGAHLRTDTQYF. V usage is TRBV4-1 and J usage is TRBJ2-3; 7 bases are shared with TRBD1. The germline V gene has CDR1 MGHRA and CDR2 YSYEKL. CDR3 length equals 19 residues. Trimming at V came to 4 bases and at J to 1 base, leaving 17 bases not matched to a gene.

This chain joins TRBV6-5 and TRBJ2-7; 11 nucleotides agree with TRBD2. The junction had 5 bases not matched to a gene; V was cut back by 4 bases and J by 0 bases. Germline lookup yields CDR1 MNHEY and CDR2 SVGAGI. The CDR3 has 16 residues. The CDR3 sequence: CASSSYLAGGSYEQYF. CDR3 DNA: TGTGCCAGCAGTTCCTATCTAGCGGGAGGCTCCTACGAGCAGTACTTC.

The CDR3 DNA follows: TGTGCCAGCAGTGGATCAAGGACAGGGGGGAACACTGAAGCTTTCTTT. Its translation is CASSGSRTGGNTEAFF. The chain has TRBV2 and TRBJ1-1, with TRBD1 matching over 10 bases. The CDR3 totals 16 residues. Trimming cost V 4 bases and J 1 base; bases outside gene matches: 6. CDR1 is SNHLY and CDR2 is FYNNEI in the germline V gene.

The V and J genes are TRBV24-1 and TRBJ2-3, with a possible D match to TRBD1 (6 bases). Trimming cost V 4 bases and J 3 bases, with 10 bases left between them. Germline V CDR1 and CDR2: KGHDR, SFDVKD. The CDR3 runs 14 residues. CDR3 nucleotide sequence: TGTGCCACCAGTGACCTCGACAGGACAGATACGCAGTATTTT. Its translation: CATSDLDRTDTQYF.

The chain carries TRBV4-1 and TRBJ1-6, with a weak D call TRBD1 (6 bases). The CDR3 covers 15 residues. V shed 4 bases and J shed 7 bases, with 14 bases lying between them. Germline V gene data show CDR1 as MGHRA and CDR2 as YSYEKL. CDR3 region: CASSLQGLDNSPLHF. For the CDR3, the DNA is TGCGCCAGCAGCCTCCAGGGGCTTGACAATTCACCCCTCCACTTT.

The genes are TRBV3-1 (or the pseudogene TRBV3-2) and TRBJ2-7; D is perhaps TRBD2 (6 bases). The CDR3 totals 14 residues. The ends were cut back, 5 bases at V and 6 bases at J, with 17 bases in the middle. From germline, CDR1 is LGHDT and CDR2 YNNKEL (reference sequence). The CDR3 loop is CASSWDCEGCEQYF. The CDR3 DNA follows: TGTGCCAGCAGCTGGGACTGCGAGGGGTGCGAGCAGTACTTC.

This clone was seen more than once but under ten times. Other DNA sequences within the sample encode an identical CDR3. V and J are TRBV7-9 and TRBJ1-5, with TRBD1 identical over 7 bases. The CDR3 covers 14 residues. After removal of 1 base from V and 6 bases from J, the junction contained 3 bases not matched to a gene. Germline CDR1 reads SEHNR; CDR2 reads FQNEAQ (reference sequence). CDR3 DNA sequence: TGTGCCAGCAGCTTAGGGCAGGGGGGTCAGCCCCAGCATTTT. Its translation is CASSLGQGGQPQHF.

The rearrangement uses TRBV6-5 and TRBJ2-7, with D maybe TRBD2 (6 bases). The V and J ends lost 8 bases and 2 bases respectively, with 10 bases between them. Germline V gene data show CDR1 as MNHEY and CDR2 as SVGAGI. The CDR3 runs to 12 residues. As DNA, the CDR3 is TGTGCCAGCGCCGGGAGTACCTACGAGCAGTACTTC. Translated, it gives CASAGSTYEQYF.

The chain employs TRBV10-3 and TRBJ2-7, with D perhaps matching TRBD1 (6 bases). Germline values: CDR1 ENHRY, CDR2 SYGVKD. The CDR3 has 16 amino acids. V dropped 0 bases and J dropped 4 bases, with 16 bases sitting between them. This CDR3 reads CAISESPRAGEYEQYF. The CDR3, as DNA: TGTGCCATCAGTGAGTCCCCCCGAGCAGGGGAGTACGAGCAGTACTTC.

In the case of this clone: At one boundary the junction diverges from the germline segment, which might be a read error. The chain carries TRBV7-7 and TRBJ2-2; 14 bases agree with TRBD2. The germline gives CDR1 SSHAT, CDR2 FNYEAQ (reference sequence). The CDR3 totals 18 residues. CDR3 nucleotide sequence: TGTGCTAGCAGCAAAGGGACTAGCGGGAGTATACGGACCGGGGAGCTGTTTTTT. Translated, it gives CASSKGTSGSIRTGELFF.

The J gene is TRBJ1-1, the V gene TRBV30, with D possibly being TRBD1 (6 bases). The ends were cut back, 1 base at V and 0 bases at J, with 9 bases in the middle. The CDR3 sequence is 14 residues long. Germline lookup yields CDR1 GTSNPN and CDR2 SVGIG (reference sequence). DNA of the CDR3: TGTGCCTGGAGTGGCCCAGGGGTGAACACTGAAGCTTTCTTT. Translated: CAWSGPGVNTEAFF.

V gene TRBV6-5 combines with J gene TRBJ1-6, with D tentatively TRBD1 (5 bases). The CDR3 spans 11 residues. Germline V gene lookup returns CDR1 MNHEY and CDR2 SVGAGI. The V gene lost 6 bases and the J gene lost 14 bases, with 11 bases spanning the gap. The CDR3 bases are TGTGCCAGCAGCTCCACAGGCGCCCTCCACTTT. It translates to CASSSTGALHF.

This chain connects TRBV28 to TRBJ2-1, with 11 bases fitting TRBD2. CDR1 and CDR2 (germline): MDHEN, SYDVKM. Trimming at V came to 6 bases and at J to 6 bases, leaving 4 bases not matched to a gene. The CDR3 consists of 14 residues. CDR3 loop: CASRLAGVLNEQFF. The CDR3 nucleotides read TGTGCCAGCAGACTAGCGGGAGTACTCAATGAGCAGTTCTTC. The full variable domain, completed using reference TRBV28 and TRBJ2-1, is DVKVTQSSRYLVKRTGEKVFLECVQDMDHENMFWYRQDPGLGLRLIYFSYDVKMKEKGDIPEGYSVSREKKERFSLILESASTNQTSMYLCASRLAGVLNEQFFGPGTRLTVL.